The rows below give T cell receptor beta chains drawn from one sample of a study of OX40 agonist ivuxolimab in advanced cancers. The table came from immunoSEQ multiplex PCR; TCRdb's copy has only in-frame clones and leaves some out. The sample has about 52,000 clones, about 85% seen once; the top ten hold 13% to 15%. Specimen: CD4+ or CD8+ T cells sorted from blood, collected in a trial of the OX40 agonist ivuxolimab. Receptor source: an adult with an advanced solid tumor such as melanoma, head and neck, liver or kidney cancer. CDR3s include the opening cysteine and the closing phenylalanine or tryptophan. The order of the fields is V gene, J gene, D gene, clone size, CDR3 protein, CDR3 DNA. D genes are given only for firm matches. For some rows the clone size is stated as once, few or many, or as a class when expanded; others skip it.

>TRBV4-1|TRBJ2-1|TRBD2|.
CASSQDLFGGAYNEQFF
TGCGCCAGCAGCCAAGATCTGTTCGGGGGGGCGTACAATGAGCAGTTCTTC
>TRBV12-5|TRBJ2-7|TRBD1|few
CASSGTGQALEQYF
TGTGCTAGTTCGGGGACAGGGCAAGCCCTTGAGCAGTACTTC
>TRBV12-5|TRBJ1-4|TRBD1|.
CASGFMVSGQINEKLFF
TGTGCTAGTGGTTTTATGGTGTCGGGACAGATTAATGAAAAACTGTTTTTT
>TRBV19|TRBJ2-4|.|.
CASRAGTLAKNIQYF
TGTGCCAGTAGAGCCGGGACATTAGCCAAAAACATTCAGTACTTC
>TRBV4-2|TRBJ2-2|.|.
CASSPEGGEGTGELFF
TGTGCCAGCAGCCCGGAGGGCGGGGAAGGCACCGGGGAGCTGTTTTTT
>TRBV5-4|TRBJ1-2|.|once
CASSPNNYGYTF
TGTGCCAGCAGCCCGAATAACTATGGCTACACCTTC
>TRBV30|TRBJ2-7|TRBD1|.
CAWISRDRTYEQYF
TGTGCCTGGATTAGCCGGGACAGAACCTACGAGCAGTACTTC
>TRBV4-1|TRBJ1-1|.|.
CASSQVDSNTEAFF
TGCGCCAGCAGCCAAGTGGACTCGAACACTGAAGCTTTCTTT
>TRBV5-1|TRBJ2-7|.|.
CASSLYSGGTYEQYF
TGCGCCAGCAGCTTGTATTCCGGGGGTACCTACGAGCAGTACTTC
>TRBV7-9|TRBJ2-1|TRBD2|.
CASSFPSGGHADTYNEQFF
TGTGCCAGCAGCTTCCCTAGCGGGGGGCATGCTGACACCTACAATGAGCAGTTCTTC
>TRBV4-3|TRBJ2-7|.|.
CASSQDPDSSYEQYF
TGCGCCAGCAGCCAAGATCCCGACAGCTCCTACGAGCAGTACTTC
>TRBV6-1|TRBJ2-7|TRBD1|.
CASTPRQGAYEQYF
TGTGCCAGCACGCCTCGACAGGGGGCCTACGAGCAGTACTTC
>TRBV2|TRBJ2-1|TRBD2|.
CASRTSGGGYNEQFF
TGTGCCAGCAGAACTAGCGGGGGCGGCTACAATGAGCAGTTCTTC
>TRBV11-2|TRBJ2-1|TRBD1|.
CASSSHSGTGFNEQFF
TGTGCCAGCAGCTCCCATTCCGGGACAGGGTTCAATGAGCAGTTCTTC
>TRBV7-8|TRBJ1-3|.|once
CASSLGSGSGNTIYF
TGTGCCAGCAGCTTAGGGTCTGGCTCTGGAAACACCATATATTTT
>TRBV19|TRBJ1-1|.|.
CATMFGGGNTEAFF
TGTGCCACTATGTTTGGGGGGGGGAACACTGAAGCTTTCTTT